These 11 T cell receptor beta chains originate from one sample sequenced in a study of blood T cell repertoires in COVID-19. Only in-frame clones appear in the TCRdb table, and some are missing; sequencing was by immunoSEQ multiplex PCR. The sample has 170,000 or so clones; 90% are singletons. Sequenced sample: peripheral blood. These receptors were collected from a man aged 45-65 years with acute or convalescent COVID-19.

The gene calls are TRBV27 and TRBJ2-1; D remains unclear. The CDR3 contains 18 residues. Germline CDR1 is MNHEY and CDR2 is SMNVEV (reference sequence). The V end lost 6 bases, the J end lost 2 bases, and 23 bases lay between the germline ends. Written as DNA, the CDR3 is TGTGCCAGCAGCCCATCGCAAGCTAGTCGAGTGGCCTACAATGAGCAGTTCTTC. It is translated as CASSPSQASRVAYNEQFF.

The rearrangement links TRBV5-1 to TRBJ2-5, with D tentatively TRBD1 (5 bases). V gave up 0 bases and J gave up 2 bases, with 14 bases separating them. The germline V gene encodes CDR1 SGHRS and CDR2 YFSETQ. The CDR3 loop spans 16 amino acids. The CDR3 DNA reads TGCGCCAGCAGCTTGGGGCCGGTGGCAGGGCAAGAGACCCAGTACTTC. This codes for CASSLGPVAGQETQYF.

CDR3 nucleotide sequence: TGTGCCAGCAGCTTAGCTGGGTATGGACCCCGGGACAGGGACGAAAAACTGTTTTTT. Translation gives CASSLAGYGPRDRDEKLFF. V gene TRBV13 combines with J gene TRBJ1-4; TRBD1 matches at 9 bases. The CDR3 sequence is 19 residues long. V dropped 1 base and J dropped 8; count of bases not matched to a gene: 17. In germline, CDR1 is PRHDT, CDR2 FYEKMQ (reference sequence).

The V call is TRBV18, the J call TRBJ1-1; 8 bases fit TRBD1. Germline CDR1 reads KGHSH; CDR2 reads LQKENI. The CDR3 extends over 14 amino acids. V was pared by 2 bases and J by 6 bases, with 5 bases of the junction left unmatched. The CDR3 DNA reads as TGTGCCAGCTCACCAGCAGGGGGCAGGGCTGAAGCTTTCTTT. Protein: CASSPAGGRAEAFF.

The rearrangement uses TRBV7-6 and TRBJ1-1; the match to TRBD1 covers 12 bases. The CDR3 is 17 amino acids. The germline V gene encodes CDR1 SGHVS and CDR2 FNYEAQ. With 0 bases clipped from V and 3 bases from J, the junction kept 5 bases outside the gene matches. CDR3 nucleotides: TGTGCCAGCAGCTTAGCGGGGGACAGGGGGCCGGACACTGAAGCTTTCTTT. This codes for CASSLAGDRGPDTEAFF.

This clone has a single count. The chain joins TRBV30 to TRBJ2-1; 8 bases fit TRBD1. V lost 0 bases to trimming and J lost 10 bases; unmatched junction nucleotides: 5. The CDR3 runs 13 residues. Germline V gene sequence: CDR1 GTSNPN, CDR2 SVGIG (reference sequence). The CDR3 DNA is TGTGCCTGGAGTGTCGGACAGGGTTTGGAGCAGTTCTTC. This sequence encodes CAWSVGQGLEQFF.

The rearrangement uses TRBV4-2 and TRBJ1-1; no firm D call. The CDR3 length is 15 residues. The germline CDR1 and CDR2 sequences are LGHNA and YNFKEQ. The V end lost 3 bases, the J end lost 2 bases, and 13 bases lay between the germline ends. The CDR3 DNA follows: TGTGCCAGCAGCCAGGAGTCGACTTTAAACACTGAAGCTTTCTTT. This sequence encodes CASSQESTLNTEAFF.

The chain has TRBV4-1 and TRBJ2-3; D not certain. From germline, CDR1 is MGHRA and CDR2 YSYEKL. V shed 3 bases and J shed 4 bases, with 14 bases lying between them. The CDR3 totals 15 residues. The CDR3 DNA follows: TGCGCCAGCAGCCAGGGCAGGCAGAACGCAGATACGCAGTATTTT. Protein: CASSQGRQNADTQYF.

The chain has TRBV18 and TRBJ1-1; maybe TRBD1 (5 bases). The V gene lost 3 bases and the J gene lost 1 base, with 9 bases spanning the gap. Looked up from germline, CDR1 is KGHSH and CDR2 is LQKENI. CDR3 length: 14 amino acids. DNA of the CDR3: TGTGCCAGCTCACCGGTCCAGGGGAACACTGAAGCTTTCTTT. Translated, it gives CASSPVQGNTEAFF.

The chain links TRBV7-9 to TRBJ2-5; D may be TRBD1 (5 bases). Per the germline V gene, CDR1 is SEHNR and CDR2 is FQNEAQ (reference sequence). This CDR3 has 12 amino acids. Trimming removed 4 bases from V and 5 bases from J, with 8 bases in between. CDR3 sequence (DNA): TGTGCCAGCAGCTATCCAGGGGAGACCCAGTACTTC. As protein: CASSYPGETQYF.

The rearrangement links TRBV3-1 (or the pseudogene TRBV3-2) to TRBJ1-3, with D perhaps matching TRBD1 (6 bases). CDR3 length: 15 residues. V was cut by 5 bases and J by 0 bases, with 11 bases left in between. In germline, CDR1 is LGHDT, CDR2 YNNKEL (reference sequence). CDR3 amino acids: CASSSGDTSGNTIYF. Written as DNA, the CDR3 is TGTGCCAGCAGCTCCGGGGACACCTCTGGAAACACCATATATTTT.